This T cell receptor beta chain was captured in a study of T cell repertoires in cytomegalovirus infection. Turning to the study itself: Recently identified HLA-C-restricted and well-studied HLA-B-restricted CMV epitopes were used. Matching HLA type, along with CMV infection, was indicated by public TCR beta signatures.

TCRdb analysed the reads with MiXCR anew, one entry per CDR3 protein. Of some 590,000 distinct CDR3 sequences detected, approximately 40% appear once; the ten largest clones hold around 48%. Study-level results: CMV-specific TCR beta clonotypes restricted by HLA-C dominated the ex vivo response.

Germline V gene lookup returns CDR1 SEHNR and CDR2 FQNEAQ (reference sequence). This CDR3 region has 14 residues. Between the trimmed V and J ends, which lost 4 bases and 3 bases, there was a span of 12 bases. Concerning this clonotype itself: The antigen is not known.

The gene calls are TRBV7-9 and TRBJ1-2, with D uncertain. The TCR sequence derives from a human donor in good health (CMV status not recorded). Some clones in this sample may be carry-over from other donors' samples. The sample consisted of cultured PBMCs, taken from culture after CMV antigen stimulation. This CDR3 reads CASSSTKEDYGYTF. DNA of the CDR3: TGTGCCAGCAGCTCGACTAAAGAGGACTATGGCTACACCTTC.